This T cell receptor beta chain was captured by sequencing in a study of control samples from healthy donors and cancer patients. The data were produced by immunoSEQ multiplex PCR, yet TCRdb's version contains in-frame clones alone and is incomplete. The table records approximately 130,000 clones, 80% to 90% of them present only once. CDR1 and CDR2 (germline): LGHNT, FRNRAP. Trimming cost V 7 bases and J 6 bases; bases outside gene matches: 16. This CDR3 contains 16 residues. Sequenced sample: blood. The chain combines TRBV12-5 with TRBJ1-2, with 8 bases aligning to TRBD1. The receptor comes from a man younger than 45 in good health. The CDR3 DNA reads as TGTGCTAGTGCCCGCAGCGGACAGGGATTTGGGGATGGCTACACCTTC. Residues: CASARSGQGFGDGYTF.